One and the same sample provided the 9 T cell receptor beta chains below, sequenced in a study of T cell responses to AZD1222 COVID-19 vaccine (dated by TCRdb to about 2021). Sample time point, as interpreted from the label and publication: baseline before first vaccination. Libraries were prepared through the immunoSEQ multiplex PCR assay. Entries here come from immuneACCESS through TCRdb and include only in-frame sequences with V and J called. Some clones fail to appear in such tables; in the studies checked, an unresolved V gene covers under half of the shortfall, and the cause of the remainder is unknown. Here the sample has roughly 130,000 clones; around 90% occur a single time. Clones ranked in the top ten supply around 1.6% of the sample. This specimen consisted of peripheral blood, obtained on day 0 of AZD1222 vaccination. The source is an adult in good health.

The chain couples TRBV6-1 to TRBJ2-7, with TRBD1 identical over 7 bases. The CDR3 length is 14 residues. Germline CDR1 reads MNHNS; CDR2 reads SASEGT. J was trimmed by 2 bases and V by 7 bases; bases with no gene match: 8. In DNA, the CDR3 is TGTGCCAGCAACCGGGACAGACCCCCCTACGAGCAGTACTTC. It encodes CASNRDRPPYEQYF.

The chain uses TRBV2 and TRBJ2-7; tentatively, D is TRBD1 (8 bases). The CDR3 covers 15 residues. Germline CDR1 SNHLY, CDR2 FYNNEI. Trimming took off 5 bases at V and 2 bases at J, with 16 bases between the two ends. As DNA, the CDR3 is TGTGCCAGCAGTTACGGGGGGACAGGAGCCTACGAGCAGTACTTC. As protein: CASSYGGTGAYEQYF.

This CDR3 reads CASSLDVLLNHGYTF. The CDR3 DNA reads TGTGCCAGCAGCTTGGATGTGCTCCTTAATCATGGCTACACCTTC. The genes are TRBV5-5 and TRBJ1-2, with D hard to call. V was pared by 0 bases and J by 6 bases, with 15 bases between. This CDR3 spans 15 amino acids. The germline V gene has CDR1 SGHKS and CDR2 YYEKEE (reference sequence).

This rearrangement joins TRBV7-9 to TRBJ1-1; 7 positions agree with TRBD1. V dropped 5 bases and J dropped 5; count of bases not matched to a gene: 5. CDR1 is SEHNR and CDR2 is FQNEAQ in the germline V gene (reference sequence). CDR3 length: 13 amino acids. The CDR3 reads CASSTGDRTEAFF. The CDR3 bases are TGTGCCAGCAGCACGGGGGACAGAACTGAAGCTTTCTTT.

V usage is TRBV18 and J usage is TRBJ1-5; a weak D match, TRBD1 (6 bases). V was cut by 6 bases and J by 1 base, with 13 bases left in between. The germline V gene has CDR1 KGHSH and CDR2 LQKENI. CDR3 length: 15 amino acids. The CDR3 loop is CASSTGMGSNQPQHF. The DNA for the CDR3 is TGTGCCAGCTCTACAGGGATGGGAAGCAATCAGCCCCAGCATTTT.

V gene TRBV4-2 combines with J gene TRBJ1-4; TRBD1 aligns across 9 bases. The CDR3 runs to 18 residues. Germline CDR1 and CDR2: LGHNA and YNFKEQ. V lost 0 bases and J lost 1; bases outside the gene matches: 6. As DNA, the CDR3 is TGTGCCAGCAGCCAAGACGGGACAGGGTTTGTAACTAATGAAAAACTGTTTTTT. Its translation is CASSQDGTGFVTNEKLFF.

The chain combines TRBV27 with TRBJ1-1; tentative D call: TRBD1 (6 bases). The CDR3 has 12 residues. CDR1 and CDR2 (germline): MNHEY, SMNVEV (reference sequence). The V end lost 2 bases, the J end lost 8 bases, and 9 bases lay between the germline ends. DNA for the CDR3: TGTGCCAGCAGTTTAATGGGACAAGAAGCTTTCTTT. Protein product: CASSLMGQEAFF.

The J gene is TRBJ2-3, the V gene TRBV2; the D gene is possibly TRBD2 (7 bases). The CDR3 length is 17 residues. V lost 6 bases and J lost 0, with 19 bases in between. The V gene's germline CDR1 is SNHLY and CDR2 FYNNEI. CDR3 sequence: CASRVPVRGGSTDTQYF. DNA of the CDR3: TGTGCCAGCAGGGTTCCTGTAAGGGGGGGGAGCACAGATACGCAGTATTTT. Using reference TRBV2 and TRBJ2-3 for the parts outside the CDR3, the full variable domain is EPEVTQTPSHQVTQMGQEVILRCVPISNHLYFYWYRQILGQKVEFLVSFYNNEISEKSEIFDDQFSVERPDGSNFTLKIRSTKLEDSAMYFCASRVPVRGGSTDTQYFGPGTRLTVL.

The chain joins TRBV19 to TRBJ2-1, with TRBD2 matching over 8 bases. Germline CDR1 reads LNHDA; CDR2 reads SQIVND (reference sequence). J gave up 3 bases and V 4 bases, and 2 bases lay outside the gene matches. The CDR3 is 14 residues long. CDR3 residues: CASSTSGFYNEQFF. The CDR3 DNA reads as TGTGCCAGTAGTACTAGCGGGTTCTACAATGAGCAGTTCTTC.